Sequencing of this TCR beta chain was carried out in a study of response to subunit inactivated influenza vaccine. The CDR3 contains 15 residues. V lost 0 bases and J lost 7, with 18 bases in between. Germline V gives CDR1 SQVTM, CDR2 ANQGSEA. MiXCR, applied by TCRdb to the RT-PCR reads, yields one record per CDR3 protein. The table lists approximately 310,000 distinct CDR3 sequences, 20% to 25% of them singletons. Overall study findings and caveats: The authors suggested that every seasonal influenza vaccination recruits few new T cells.

This clonotype was seen a few times. The target antigen is unknown. This sample comprised PBMCs from blood, obtained about 19 months after vaccination. The rearrangement uses TRBV29-1 and TRBJ2-5; perhaps TRBD2 as D (5 bases). The TCR sequence derives from a man aged 50-75 years who received an inactivated influenza vaccine. The CDR3 region is CSVEDSDFKLGTQYF. CDR3 DNA sequence: TGCAGCGTTGAAGATTCGGACTTCAAACTCGGGACCCAGTACTTC.